One and the same sample provided the 18 T cell receptor beta chains below, sequenced in a study of CD8+CD57+ T cells in acquired aplastic anemia. Both TCR beta VDJ combination and CDR3 sequence profiling were carried out. Genomic DNA was the template for this profiling. TCRdb passed the reads through MiXCR, listing each CDR3 protein once. In the table there are 160,000 or so distinct CDR3 sequences, around 48% of which are singletons. By flow cytometry, patients selected for sequencing had shown an expansion of CD8+CD57+ cells. Sequences were obtained from sorted CD4+, CD8+, or CD8+CD57+ T cells (not recorded which) from PBMCs. These receptors all come from a human donor with aplastic anemia.

The chain carries TRBV2 and TRBJ2-3; D ambiguous. Germline V gives CDR1 SNHLY, CDR2 FYNNEI. CDR3 size: 15 residues. Trimming stripped 6 bases from V and 0 bases from J, with 13 bases between. As DNA, the CDR3 is TGTGCCAGCAGGATTCAGGTGGGGAGCACAGATACGCAGTATTTT. Protein: CASRIQVGSTDTQYF.

At least ten counts were recorded for this clonotype. The chain recombines TRBV28 with TRBJ1-6, with D possibly being TRBD1 (6 bases). This CDR3 spans 15 amino acids. With 5 bases removed from V and 14 bases from J, the gap between germline ends came to 22 bases. Germline CDR1 and CDR2: MDHEN and SYDVKM. This CDR3 is CASSMMTGGLSALHF. The CDR3, as DNA: TGTGCCAGCAGTATGATGACAGGCGGCCTATCGGCCCTCCACTTT.

The rearrangement joins TRBV20-1 to TRBJ2-5; the match to TRBD2 covers 10 bases. CDR3 size: 13 residues. Looked up from germline, CDR1 is DFQATT and CDR2 is SNEGSKA (reference sequence). V shed 6 bases and J 5 bases; nucleotides not matched to a gene: 6. The CDR3 sequence is CSAHLAGAETQYF. The CDR3 bases are TGCAGTGCGCATCTAGCGGGGGCTGAGACCCAGTACTTC.

This clonotype was seen many times. The chain is built from TRBV20-1 and TRBJ1-1; 9 bases map to TRBD1. After removal of 3 bases from V and 0 bases from J, the junction contained 8 bases not matched to a gene. The CDR3 runs to 16 residues. The germline CDR1 and CDR2 sequences are DFQATT and SNEGSKA (reference sequence). The CDR3 coding sequence is TGCAGTGCTAGGGCAAACAGGGGGCGCATGAACACTGAAGCTTTCTTT. It specifies CSARANRGRMNTEAFF.

This clonotype showed up just once. The V and J genes are TRBV4-2 and TRBJ1-2, with 12 bases that match TRBD1. Germline V gene sequence: CDR1 LGHNA, CDR2 YNFKEQ. The trim removed 1 base at V and 8 bases at J, leaving 2 bases unmatched. The CDR3 has 14 residues. CDR3 DNA sequence: TGTGCCAGCAGCCAAGCAGGGACAGGGGGCGGCTACACCTTC. It yields the protein CASSQAGTGGGYTF.

At least ten counts were recorded for this clonotype. Germline and junction disagree at one end, which may indicate a read error. The V and J genes are TRBV7-2 and TRBJ1-3; D possibly corresponds to TRBD1 (6 bases). The CDR3 contains 13 residues. Germline V CDR1 and CDR2: SGHTA, FQGNSA. The CDR3 coding sequence is TGTGCCAGCAGCTCGGGGGGCGGAAGCACCATATATTTT. Protein: CASSSGGGSTIYF. Together with reference TRBV7-2 and TRBJ1-3, the CDR3 gives the full variable domain: GAGVSQSPSNKVTEKGKDVELRCDPISGHTALYWYRQSLGQGLEFLIYFQGNSAPDKSGLPSDRFSAERTGGSVSTLTIQRTQQEDSAVYLCASSSGGGSTIYFGEGSWLTVV.

J is TRBJ2-1 and V is TRBV2; the D gene is possibly TRBD2 (5 bases). This CDR3 has 15 amino acids. Per germline, CDR1 SNHLY and CDR2 FYNNEI. The germline V and J ends were trimmed by 5 bases and 7 bases, with 18 bases remaining between them. CDR3 nucleotide sequence: TGTGCCAGCAGTATCAGTCTCGGGGTGGGTAATGAGCAGTTCTTC. Its protein is CASSISLGVGNEQFF.

This clonotype was counted ten times or more. The V gene is TRBV7-8, the J gene TRBJ2-7; D could derive from TRBD1 or TRBD2 (6 bases each). This CDR3 has 14 amino acids. Germline CDR1 and CDR2: SGHVS and FQNEAQ. The ends were cut back, 3 bases at V and 3 bases at J, with 12 bases in the middle. The chain's CDR3 is CASSFRGAFYEQYF. Here the CDR3 DNA reads TGTGCCAGCAGCTTTAGGGGGGCATTCTACGAGCAGTACTTC.

V is TRBV13 and J is TRBJ2-7; 7 nucleotides line up with TRBD2. J lost 1 base, V lost 5 bases, and 5 bases had no gene match. Germline V CDR1 and CDR2: PRHDT, FYEKMQ (reference sequence). CDR3 length equals 14 residues. For the CDR3, the DNA is TGTGCCAGCAGCGTGGCTAGCGGTTCCTACGAGCAGTACTTC. This sequence encodes CASSVASGSYEQYF.

Turning to this clonotype: A much more abundant neighbour one base away suggests this may be a read error. Because the CDR3 is missing its conserved closing phenylalanine or tryptophan, this is likely a read error. This chain uses TRBV4-3 with TRBJ2-7; 7 bases line up with TRBD1. The junction had 5 bases not matched to a gene; V was cut back by 4 bases and J by 2 bases. In germline, CDR1 is LGHNA, CDR2 YSLEER. The CDR3 is made up of 14 amino acids. This CDR3 reads CASSLRQGPYEQYL. The CDR3 DNA sequence: TGCGCCAGCAGCCTCCGACAGGGCCCCTACGAGCAGTACCTC.

This clonotype has ten or more counts. The chain employs TRBV3-1 and TRBJ1-1; D is uncertain. The germline CDR1 and CDR2 sequences are LGHDT and YNNKEL (reference sequence). The CDR3 covers 16 residues. V lost 2 bases and J 0 bases, leaving 13 bases between the germline ends. The CDR3 sequence: CASSQFGPALNTEAFF. For the CDR3, the DNA is TGTGCCAGCAGCCAATTCGGGCCGGCTCTGAACACTGAAGCTTTCTTT.

The table lists this clonotype with many counts. This sequence joins TRBV2 and TRBJ1-6; D remains unclear. This CDR3 has 15 residues. The V gene lost 7 bases and the J gene lost 8 bases, with 18 bases spanning the gap. CDR1 is SNHLY and CDR2 is FYNNEI in the germline V gene. CDR3 coding DNA: TGTGCCAGCATTCCAGGAACCCTTCGGTATTCACCCCTCCACTTT. As protein: CASIPGTLRYSPLHF.

This clonotype was recorded only once. An end of the junction differs from the germline gene, which may be a read error. V gene TRBV20-1 combines with J gene TRBJ2-5; D is perhaps TRBD1 or TRBD2 (5 bases each). This CDR3 is 12 amino acids long. CDR1 is DFQATT, CDR2 SNEGSKA, per germline (reference sequence). In nucleotides, the CDR3 is TGCAGTGCTAGATCCACGGGACCGCCTTTGCACTTC. It codes for CSARSTGPPLHF.

Concerning this clonotype: A read error is possible here, since a much larger clone lies one base away. The chain uses TRBV6-1 and TRBJ1-6; D might be TRBD1 (5 bases). The CDR3 has 13 amino acids. The germline V gene has CDR1 MNHNS and CDR2 SASEGT. Trimming shortened V by 9 bases and J by 6 bases, and 12 bases separated the two germline ends. This CDR3 is CASKAGSNSPLHF. Written as DNA, the CDR3 is TGTGCCAGTAAGGCAGGGAGTAATTCACCCCTCCACTTT.

The V and J genes are TRBV15 and TRBJ2-5, with D unclear. Germline V gene sequence: CDR1 LNHNV, CDR2 YYDKDF (reference sequence). V dropped 0 bases and J dropped 2 bases, with 16 bases sitting between them. This CDR3 is 17 amino acids long. CDR3: CATSRETVLRAQETQYF. The DNA of the CDR3 is TGTGCCACCAGCAGAGAAACGGTGCTTAGGGCACAAGAGACCCAGTACTTC.

The V gene is TRBV24-1, the J gene TRBJ2-3; maybe TRBD2 (5 bases). Germline values: CDR1 KGHDR, CDR2 SFDVKD. The CDR3 covers 13 residues. Trimming took 5 bases from V and 14 from J, leaving 19 bases between them. As DNA, the CDR3 is TGTGCCACCAGTGTCTCAGAGGGTGGAAAGCGGTATTTT. It yields the protein CATSVSEGGKRYF.

The chain is built from TRBV24-1 and TRBJ1-5; D unresolved. Germline CDR1 and CDR2: KGHDR and SFDVKD. This CDR3 has 14 residues. V lost 3 bases and J 7 bases, leaving 12 bases between the germline ends. The CDR3 spells CATSDKTLGQPQHF. The CDR3 nucleotides read TGTGCCACCAGTGATAAAACCCTGGGGCAGCCCCAGCATTTT.

V and J are TRBV7-3 and TRBJ2-7; D is perhaps TRBD2 (5 bases). Trimming stripped 10 bases from V and 3 bases from J, with 16 bases between. Per germline, CDR1 SGHTA and CDR2 FQGTGA. The CDR3 is 13 amino acids. CDR3 bases: TGTGCCAACTTGGACTTGAAAGACTACGAGCAGTACTTC. It yields the protein CANLDLKDYEQYF. Using reference TRBV7-3 and TRBJ2-7 for the parts outside the CDR3, the full variable domain is GAGVSQTPSNKVTEKGKYVELRCDPISGHTALYWYRQSLGQGPEFLIYFQGTGAADDSGLPNDRFFAVRPEGSVSTLKIQRTERGDSAVYLCANLDLKDYEQYFGPGTRLTVT.